A selection of T cell receptor beta chains follows, all from one sample in a study of blood T cell repertoires in COVID-19. Repertoires were generated with immunoSEQ multiplex PCR, while TCRdb's copy carries only in-frame clones and drops some. The repertoire holds some 160,000 clones, with approximately 80% as singletons. The specimen was peripheral blood. These receptors were collected from a woman aged 80 or over with COVID-19, enrolled during active disease. Both conserved end residues are part of each CDR3. Fields, in order: clone size, CDR3 length, J gene, D gene, V gene, CDR3 protein, CDR3 DNA. The D gene is left open where the match is weak. Clone size is shown for a subset of rows, as once, few, many or a class of expanded clone.

clone_size: few; cdr3_length: 13; j_call: TRBJ1-5; d_call: .; v_call: TRBV7-9; cdr3_aa: CASSRQQGQPQHF; cdr3_nt: TGTGCCAGCAGCCGACAACAGGGACAGCCCCAGCATTTT
clone_size: once; cdr3_length: 17; j_call: TRBJ2-4; d_call: .; v_call: TRBV27; cdr3_aa: CASSFRTAWIAKNIQYF; cdr3_nt: TGTGCCAGCAGTTTCCGGACAGCCTGGATAGCCAAAAACATTCAGTACTTC
clone_size: .; cdr3_length: 13; j_call: TRBJ2-7; d_call: TRBD1; v_call: TRBV7-2; cdr3_aa: CASSPPGGFEQYF; cdr3_nt: TGTGCCAGCAGCCCGCCAGGGGGTTTCGAGCAGTACTTC
clone_size: .; cdr3_length: 16; j_call: TRBJ1-5; d_call: TRBD1; v_call: TRBV19; cdr3_aa: CASTGTGGVSNQPQHF; cdr3_nt: TGTGCCAGTACCGGGACAGGGGGGGTAAGCAATCAGCCCCAGCATTTT
clone_size: .; cdr3_length: 11; j_call: TRBJ2-5; d_call: .; v_call: TRBV27; cdr3_aa: CATSSGETQYF; cdr3_nt: TGTGCCACCTCAAGCGGGGAGACCCAGTACTTC
clone_size: .; cdr3_length: 13; j_call: TRBJ2-2; d_call: .; v_call: TRBV28; cdr3_aa: CASRLQRAGELFF; cdr3_nt: TGTGCCAGCCGACTACAGCGAGCCGGGGAGCTGTTTTTT
clone_size: .; cdr3_length: 15; j_call: TRBJ1-5; d_call: .; v_call: TRBV7-2; cdr3_aa: CASSLAPGGNQPQHF; cdr3_nt: TGTGCCAGCAGCTTAGCGCCGGGGGGCAATCAGCCCCAGCATTTT
clone_size: .; cdr3_length: 14; j_call: TRBJ1-2; d_call: TRBD1; v_call: TRBV10-3; cdr3_aa: CAISERQGSGGYTF; cdr3_nt: TGTGCCATCAGTGAAAGACAGGGATCCGGGGGCTACACCTTC
clone_size: once; cdr3_length: 14; j_call: TRBJ2-7; d_call: TRBD1; v_call: TRBV6-4; cdr3_aa: CASSADRGNYEQYF; cdr3_nt: TGTGCCAGCAGTGCGGACAGGGGGAACTACGAGCAGTACTTC
clone_size: .; cdr3_length: 14; j_call: TRBJ1-2; d_call: .; v_call: TRBV3-1/TRBV3-2; cdr3_aa: CASSQDRGNYGYTF; cdr3_nt: TGTGCCAGCAGCCAAGATCGAGGAAACTATGGCTACACCTTC
clone_size: .; cdr3_length: 14; j_call: TRBJ2-2; d_call: .; v_call: TRBV5-1; cdr3_aa: CASSPGSAGGELFF; cdr3_nt: TGCGCCAGCAGCCCGGGTAGTGCGGGCGGGGAGCTGTTTTTT
clone_size: .; cdr3_length: 14; j_call: TRBJ1-3; d_call: .; v_call: TRBV2; cdr3_aa: CANTSRFSGNTIYF; cdr3_nt: TGTGCCAACACCAGTCGCTTTTCTGGAAACACCATATATTTT
clone_size: .; cdr3_length: 15; j_call: TRBJ1-2; d_call: .; v_call: TRBV24-1; cdr3_aa: CATSASLQGNYGYTF; cdr3_nt: TGTGCCACCAGTGCCTCGTTACAGGGTAACTATGGCTACACCTTC
clone_size: .; cdr3_length: 18; j_call: TRBJ2-1; d_call: TRBD2; v_call: TRBV5-1; cdr3_aa: CASSLALASGAAYNEQFF; cdr3_nt: TGCGCCAGCAGCTTGGCGTTGGCTAGCGGGGCCGCCTACAATGAGCAGTTCTTC
clone_size: .; cdr3_length: 12; j_call: TRBJ2-7; d_call: TRBD1; v_call: TRBV10-3; cdr3_aa: CAISGQGYEQYF; cdr3_nt: TGTGCCATCAGTGGACAGGGCTACGAGCAGTACTTC
clone_size: once; cdr3_length: 17; j_call: TRBJ2-3; d_call: TRBD2; v_call: TRBV3-1/TRBV3-2; cdr3_aa: CASSPSPGTTLTDTQYF; cdr3_nt: TGTGCCAGCAGCCCTTCCCCCGGGACTACCCTCACAGATACGCAGTATTTT
clone_size: .; cdr3_length: 14; j_call: TRBJ1-4; d_call: .; v_call: TRBV5-1; cdr3_aa: CASSLGGLNEKLFF; cdr3_nt: TGCGCCAGCAGCTTGGGCGGCCTAAATGAAAAACTGTTTTTT
clone_size: .; cdr3_length: 17; j_call: TRBJ1-3; d_call: .; v_call: TRBV19; cdr3_aa: CASSIYGTRSSGNTIYF; cdr3_nt: TGTGCCAGTAGTATTTATGGCACCCGGAGCTCTGGAAACACCATATATTTT
clone_size: .; cdr3_length: 15; j_call: TRBJ2-2; d_call: .; v_call: TRBV27; cdr3_aa: CASSFVQGYTGELFF; cdr3_nt: TGTGCCAGCAGTTTCGTCCAGGGTTACACCGGGGAGCTGTTTTTT
clone_size: .; cdr3_length: 14; j_call: TRBJ1-1; d_call: TRBD1; v_call: TRBV5-6; cdr3_aa: CASSWGQRNTEAFF; cdr3_nt: TGTGCCAGCAGCTGGGGACAGCGGAACACTGAAGCTTTCTTT
clone_size: .; cdr3_length: 15; j_call: TRBJ2-1; d_call: .; v_call: TRBV5-8; cdr3_aa: CASSSGTFSGNEQFF; cdr3_nt: TGTGCCAGCAGCTCCGGAACTTTCTCAGGGAATGAGCAGTTCTTC
clone_size: .; cdr3_length: 14; j_call: TRBJ1-1; d_call: TRBD1; v_call: TRBV5-1; cdr3_aa: CASSWTGGNTEAFF; cdr3_nt: TGCGCCAGCAGCTGGACAGGTGGGAACACTGAAGCTTTCTTT
clone_size: few; cdr3_length: 13; j_call: TRBJ1-3; d_call: .; v_call: TRBV2; cdr3_aa: CASGPYPGNTIYF; cdr3_nt: TGTGCCAGCGGCCCGTATCCTGGAAACACCATATATTTT
clone_size: .; cdr3_length: 15; j_call: TRBJ2-7; d_call: TRBD2; v_call: TRBV20-1; cdr3_aa: CSASLAGGPSYEQYF; cdr3_nt: TGCAGTGCTAGTTTAGCGGGAGGGCCCTCCTACGAGCAGTACTTC
clone_size: .; cdr3_length: 15; j_call: TRBJ2-7; d_call: .; v_call: TRBV7-8; cdr3_aa: CASTQGQGSPYEQYF; cdr3_nt: TGTGCCAGCACCCAAGGCCAGGGGTCTCCCTACGAGCAGTACTTC
clone_size: .; cdr3_length: 14; j_call: TRBJ2-2; d_call: .; v_call: TRBV3-1/TRBV3-2; cdr3_aa: CASSQRGVGGELFF; cdr3_nt: TGTGCCAGCAGCCAAAGGGGCGTCGGCGGGGAGCTGTTTTTT
clone_size: .; cdr3_length: 17; j_call: TRBJ2-1; d_call: TRBD2; v_call: TRBV7-7; cdr3_aa: CASSLAGTSGSYNEQFF; cdr3_nt: TGTGCTAGCAGCTTAGCCGGGACTAGCGGTTCCTACAATGAGCAGTTCTTC
clone_size: few; cdr3_length: 14; j_call: TRBJ1-2; d_call: .; v_call: TRBV11-1; cdr3_aa: CASSLGPEDYGYTF; cdr3_nt: TGTGCCAGCAGCTTGGGGCCAGAGGACTATGGCTACACCTTC
clone_size: .; cdr3_length: 14; j_call: TRBJ1-2; d_call: .; v_call: TRBV20-1; cdr3_aa: CSASPQGRREGYTF; cdr3_nt: TGCAGTGCTAGTCCCCAGGGTAGGCGGGAGGGCTACACCTTC
clone_size: .; cdr3_length: 14; j_call: TRBJ2-5; d_call: .; v_call: TRBV11-2; cdr3_aa: CASSIGLAGGTQYF; cdr3_nt: TGTGCCAGCAGCATTGGACTAGCAGGGGGGACCCAGTACTTC
clone_size: .; cdr3_length: 17; j_call: TRBJ1-2; d_call: .; v_call: TRBV11-3; cdr3_aa: CASYHLRGQESNYGYTF; cdr3_nt: TGTGCCAGCTACCACCTACGCGGGCAGGAGTCGAACTATGGCTACACCTTC
clone_size: .; cdr3_length: 13; j_call: TRBJ1-5; d_call: .; v_call: TRBV7-3; cdr3_aa: CASSLARNQPQHF; cdr3_nt: TGTGCCAGCAGCTTAGCCAGAAATCAGCCCCAGCATTTT
clone_size: .; cdr3_length: 16; j_call: TRBJ2-2; d_call: .; v_call: TRBV9; cdr3_aa: CASSVGGSGNTGELFF; cdr3_nt: TGTGCCAGCAGCGTAGGCGGAAGCGGGAACACCGGGGAGCTGTTTTTT
clone_size: .; cdr3_length: 12; j_call: TRBJ1-1; d_call: .; v_call: TRBV2; cdr3_aa: CAGIRVGLPPFF; cdr3_nt: TGTGCCGGCATAAGGGTAGGACTGCCCCCTTTTTTT
clone_size: few; cdr3_length: 13; j_call: TRBJ1-1; d_call: TRBD1; v_call: TRBV18; cdr3_aa: CASSQGQVAEAFF; cdr3_nt: TGTGCCAGCTCCCAAGGACAGGTGGCTGAAGCTTTCTTT
clone_size: .; cdr3_length: 15; j_call: TRBJ2-7; d_call: .; v_call: TRBV19; cdr3_aa: CASSIGVSGSSEQYF; cdr3_nt: TGTGCCAGTAGTATAGGAGTGTCAGGGTCTAGCGAGCAGTACTTC
clone_size: .; cdr3_length: 13; j_call: TRBJ1-2; d_call: .; v_call: TRBV6-5; cdr3_aa: CASKQTGNYGYTF; cdr3_nt: TGTGCCAGCAAACAGACAGGAAACTATGGCTACACCTTC
clone_size: .; cdr3_length: 16; j_call: TRBJ2-2; d_call: TRBD1; v_call: TRBV18; cdr3_aa: CASSRDRVPNTGELFF; cdr3_nt: TGTGCCAGCTCACGGGACAGGGTCCCGAACACCGGGGAGCTGTTTTTT
clone_size: once; cdr3_length: 14; j_call: TRBJ1-5; d_call: .; v_call: TRBV6-5; cdr3_aa: CASSYIASNQPQHF; cdr3_nt: TGTGCCAGCAGTTACATAGCGAGCAATCAGCCCCAGCATTTT
clone_size: .; cdr3_length: 14; j_call: TRBJ1-1; d_call: TRBD1; v_call: TRBV5-1; cdr3_aa: CASSPQGQASVAFF; cdr3_nt: TGCGCCAGCAGCCCCCAGGGACAGGCCTCAGTCGCTTTCTTT
clone_size: .; cdr3_length: 17; j_call: TRBJ1-2; d_call: .; v_call: TRBV19; cdr3_aa: CASSIRFGTGLNYGYTF; cdr3_nt: TGTGCCAGTAGTATAAGGTTTGGAACAGGATTGAACTATGGCTACACCTTC
clone_size: .; cdr3_length: 17; j_call: TRBJ2-5; d_call: TRBD2; v_call: TRBV18; cdr3_aa: CASSPRSIAGVKETQYF; cdr3_nt: TGTGCCAGCTCACCCCGATCCATAGCGGGAGTCAAAGAGACCCAGTACTTC
clone_size: few; cdr3_length: 16; j_call: TRBJ1-2; d_call: TRBD1; v_call: TRBV6-1; cdr3_aa: CASSEYGTGGNYGYTF; cdr3_nt: TGTGCCAGCAGTGAATATGGGACAGGGGGGAACTATGGCTACACCTTC
clone_size: .; cdr3_length: 14; j_call: TRBJ1-1; d_call: .; v_call: TRBV28; cdr3_aa: CASSLGGAYTEAFF; cdr3_nt: TGTGCCAGCAGTTTGGGGGGGGCTTACACTGAAGCTTTCTTT
clone_size: .; cdr3_length: 14; j_call: TRBJ2-7; d_call: TRBD1; v_call: TRBV6-1; cdr3_aa: CASSEAGQLYEQYF; cdr3_nt: TGTGCCAGCAGTGAAGCGGGACAGCTCTACGAGCAGTACTTC
clone_size: .; cdr3_length: 15; j_call: TRBJ1-4; d_call: TRBD1; v_call: TRBV28; cdr3_aa: CASSLQGVTNEKLFF; cdr3_nt: TGTGCCAGCAGTTTACAGGGGGTAACTAATGAAAAACTGTTTTTT
clone_size: once; cdr3_length: 21; j_call: TRBJ1-1; d_call: TRBD1; v_call: TRBV24-1; cdr3_aa: CATSVSFMGWGDRGMNTEAFF; cdr3_nt: TGTGCCACCAGTGTTTCGTTTATGGGATGGGGAGACAGGGGCATGAACACTGAAGCTTTCTTT
clone_size: .; cdr3_length: 13; j_call: TRBJ2-5; d_call: TRBD1; v_call: TRBV5-1; cdr3_aa: CASTTDREETQYF; cdr3_nt: TGCGCCAGCACCACTGACAGGGAAGAGACCCAGTACTTC
clone_size: .; cdr3_length: 14; j_call: TRBJ2-7; d_call: .; v_call: TRBV28; cdr3_aa: CASSSQPRSYEQYF; cdr3_nt: TGTGCCAGCAGTTCCCAACCGAGATCTTACGAGCAGTACTTC
clone_size: .; cdr3_length: 15; j_call: TRBJ2-7; d_call: TRBD1; v_call: TRBV14; cdr3_aa: CASSQVVTGAYEQYF; cdr3_nt: TGTGCCAGCAGCCAAGTGGTGACAGGGGCCTACGAGCAGTACTTC
clone_size: .; cdr3_length: 13; j_call: TRBJ2-4; d_call: .; v_call: TRBV19; cdr3_aa: CASTEVAKNIQYF; cdr3_nt: TGTGCCAGTACCGAGGTAGCCAAAAACATTCAGTACTTC
clone_size: many; cdr3_length: 14; j_call: TRBJ2-1; d_call: TRBD1; v_call: TRBV6-6; cdr3_aa: CASRTGTGGNEQFF; cdr3_nt: TGTGCCAGCAGAACGGGGACAGGAGGCAATGAGCAGTTCTTC
clone_size: .; cdr3_length: 15; j_call: TRBJ1-5; d_call: TRBD1; v_call: TRBV4-1; cdr3_aa: CASSPAGGSNQPQHF; cdr3_nt: TGCGCCAGCAGCCCCGCAGGGGGTAGCAATCAGCCCCAGCATTTT
clone_size: .; cdr3_length: 18; j_call: TRBJ2-2; d_call: TRBD2; v_call: TRBV7-2; cdr3_aa: CASSLVAGGRVNTGELFF; cdr3_nt: TGTGCCAGCAGCTTAGTAGCGGGGGGGCGAGTGAACACCGGGGAGCTGTTTTTT
clone_size: .; cdr3_length: 14; j_call: TRBJ2-7; d_call: .; v_call: TRBV7-2; cdr3_aa: CASSLVVHPGEQYF; cdr3_nt: TGTGCCAGCAGCTTAGTGGTCCATCCGGGGGAGCAGTACTTC
clone_size: .; cdr3_length: 14; j_call: TRBJ2-7; d_call: .; v_call: TRBV5-5; cdr3_aa: CASSLEGRAYEQYF; cdr3_nt: TGTGCCAGCAGCTTGGAGGGCAGGGCATACGAGCAGTACTTC
clone_size: few; cdr3_length: 14; j_call: TRBJ1-5; d_call: .; v_call: TRBV5-6; cdr3_aa: CASSLAAGRNPQHF; cdr3_nt: TGTGCCAGCAGCTTGGCCGCGGGGCGCAACCCCCAGCATTTT